This paragraph reports one T cell receptor beta chain. The sample is drawn from a study of shared clonotypes between healthy human individuals. Germline loops: CDR1 SGDLS, CDR2 YYNGEE. The V gene end was trimmed by 6 bases and the J gene end by 2 bases; junction bases not matched to a gene: 7. The CDR3 has 15 amino acids. Some clones are missing from TCRdb's copy, which holds only in-frame ones; the method was immunoSEQ multiplex PCR. The top ten clones hold over 9.5% of a sample with about 490,000 clones, over 70% of them seen once. Sequenced input: PBMCs. This TCR was recovered from a woman in her thirties or forties in good health. Some clones in this sample may be carry-over from other donors' samples. V and J are TRBV9 and TRBJ2-1, with TRBD1 identical over 8 bases. CDR3 loop: CASTLQGETYNEQFF. The CDR3 DNA is TGTGCCAGCACCTTACAGGGGGAGACCTACAATGAGCAGTTCTTC.